This TCR beta chain is from a study of T-cell reconstitution after alpha-beta-depleted transplantation in children. Molecular barcoding with unique molecular identifiers was used for the TCRbeta library. TCRdb re-derived calls from the PCR reads in MiXCR, one entry per CDR3 protein. The profile covers about 440,000 distinct CDR3 sequences, with roughly 43% appearing a single time and 25% to 30% taken by the ten largest. With respect to this clonotype: The target antigen is unknown.

The study, taken as a whole, reports: T-cell counts and diversity at one year post-transplant came mainly from newly produced T cells.

This CDR3 region has 12 residues. Germline V lookup: CDR1 MNHEY, CDR2 SVGEGT. Trimming took off 6 bases at V and 11 bases at J, with 14 bases between the two ends. The source material was PBMCs, sampled before TCRalphabeta/CD19-depleted stem cell transplant. The source of this sequence is a girl aged 2 to 9 with aplastic anemia, due to receive a stem cell transplant. The J gene is TRBJ2-1, the V gene TRBV6-2 or TRBV6-3; tentatively, D is TRBD2 (6 bases). This chain's CDR3 is CASRTLGGKQFF. CDR3 DNA: TGTGCCAGCAGGACCCTTGGGGGGAAGCAGTTCTTC.